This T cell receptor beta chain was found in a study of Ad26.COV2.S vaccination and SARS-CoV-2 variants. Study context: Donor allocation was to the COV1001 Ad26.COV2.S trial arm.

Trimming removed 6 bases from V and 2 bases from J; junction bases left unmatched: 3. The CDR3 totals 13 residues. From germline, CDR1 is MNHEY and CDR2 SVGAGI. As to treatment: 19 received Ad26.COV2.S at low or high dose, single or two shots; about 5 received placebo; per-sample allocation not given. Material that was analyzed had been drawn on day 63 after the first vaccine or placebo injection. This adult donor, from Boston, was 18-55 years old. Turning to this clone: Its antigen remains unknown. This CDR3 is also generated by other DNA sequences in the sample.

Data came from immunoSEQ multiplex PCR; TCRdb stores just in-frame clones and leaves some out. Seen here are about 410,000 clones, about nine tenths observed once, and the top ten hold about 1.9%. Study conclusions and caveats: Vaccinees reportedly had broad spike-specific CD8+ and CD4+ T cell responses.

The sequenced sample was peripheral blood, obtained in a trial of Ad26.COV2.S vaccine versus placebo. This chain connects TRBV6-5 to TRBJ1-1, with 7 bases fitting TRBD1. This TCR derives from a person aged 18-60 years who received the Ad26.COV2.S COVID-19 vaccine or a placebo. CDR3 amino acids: CASRTGLNTEAFF. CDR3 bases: TGTGCCAGCAGGACAGGGCTTAACACTGAAGCTTTCTTT.